This T cell receptor beta chain was profiled in a study of T cells after yellow fever vaccination. Findings of the study overall: Weaker, the secondary response had a peak occurring faster, on day 5 versus 15. Reappearance after the booster was seen for most primary-vaccination clones, at 95% to 96% CD4 and more than 80% CD8. Some clonotypes were seen in both the CD4 and the CD8 compartments. These made up a small share and likely arose from convergent recombination.

This clonotype was counted only a few times. Its antigen remains unidentified. The study made its TCR cDNA through 5'RACE template switching. That step introduced a universal primer site along with UMIs. TCRdb processed the 5' RACE reads anew with MiXCR; each CDR3 protein has one entry. This sample has under 500,000 distinct CDR3 sequences, with around a sixth found just once. Trimming pared 5 bases from V and 2 bases from J, leaving 8 bases between. The CDR3 runs to 12 residues. CDR1 is SQVTM and CDR2 is ANQGSEA in the germline V gene. The source was PBMCs, collected before the yellow fever booster vaccination. The receptor was derived from a man between 18 and 35 years old who received the YFV17D yellow fever vaccine. The V and J genes are TRBV29-1 and TRBJ2-3; no clear D. DNA of the CDR3: TGCAGCGTTAGCCCCGACACAGATACGCAGTATTTT. It translates to CSVSPDTDTQYF.